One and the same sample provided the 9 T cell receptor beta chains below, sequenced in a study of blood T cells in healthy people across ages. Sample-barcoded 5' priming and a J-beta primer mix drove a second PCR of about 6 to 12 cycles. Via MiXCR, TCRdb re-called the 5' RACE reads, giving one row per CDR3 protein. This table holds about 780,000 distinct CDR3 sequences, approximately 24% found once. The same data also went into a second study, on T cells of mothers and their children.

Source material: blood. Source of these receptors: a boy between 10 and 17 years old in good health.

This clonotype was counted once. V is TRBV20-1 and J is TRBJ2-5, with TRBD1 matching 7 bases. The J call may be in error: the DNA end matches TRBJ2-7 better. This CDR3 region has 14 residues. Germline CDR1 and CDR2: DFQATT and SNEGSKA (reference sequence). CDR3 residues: CSARPTGFTYEQYF. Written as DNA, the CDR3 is TGCAGTGCTAGACCGACAGGGTTCACCTACGAGCAGTACTTC.

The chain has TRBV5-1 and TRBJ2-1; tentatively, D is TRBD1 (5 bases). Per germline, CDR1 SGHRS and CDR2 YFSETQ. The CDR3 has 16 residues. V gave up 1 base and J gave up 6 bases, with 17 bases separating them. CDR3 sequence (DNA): TGCGCCAGCAGCTTGTGGGGCTTAGGGGTAGGCAATGAGCAGTTCTTC. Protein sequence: CASSLWGLGVGNEQFF. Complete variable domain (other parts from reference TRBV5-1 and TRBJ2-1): KAGVTQTPRYLIKTRGQQVTLSCSPISGHRSVSWYQQTPGQGLQFLFEYFSETQRNKGNFPGRFSGRQFSNSRSEMNVSTLELGDSALYLCASSLWGLGVGNEQFFGPGTRLTVL.

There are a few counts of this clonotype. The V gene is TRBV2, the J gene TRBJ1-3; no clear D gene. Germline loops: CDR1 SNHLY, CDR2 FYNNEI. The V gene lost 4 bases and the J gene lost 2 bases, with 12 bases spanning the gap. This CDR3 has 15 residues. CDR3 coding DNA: TGTGCCAGCAGTGTGGGCTTCTCCACTGGAAACACCATATATTTT. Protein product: CASSVGFSTGNTIYF.

The CDR3 region has the DNA TGTGCCAGCAGTGAAAGGGGTGGACTCCGAAGCTCCTACGAGCAGTACTTC. Translating it yields CASSERGGLRSSYEQYF. The V and J genes are TRBV2 and TRBJ2-7; D might be TRBD1 or TRBD2, each matching 5 bases. Germline loops: CDR1 SNHLY, CDR2 FYNNEI. Trimming stripped 2 bases from V and 0 bases from J, with 17 bases between. This CDR3 has 17 amino acids. Full variable domain (remainder filled in from reference TRBV2 and TRBJ2-7): EPEVTQTPSHQVTQMGQEVILRCVPISNHLYFYWYRQILGQKVEFLVSFYNNEISEKSEIFDDQFSVERPDGSNFTLKIRSTKLEDSAMYFCASSERGGLRSSYEQYFGPGTRLTVT.

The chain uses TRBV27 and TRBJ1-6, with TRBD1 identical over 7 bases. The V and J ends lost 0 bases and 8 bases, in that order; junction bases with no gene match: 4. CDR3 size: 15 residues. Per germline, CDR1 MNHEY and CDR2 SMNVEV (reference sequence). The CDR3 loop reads CASSLSWQGDSPLHF. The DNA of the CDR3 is TGTGCCAGCAGTTTATCGTGGCAGGGGGATTCACCCCTCCACTTT.

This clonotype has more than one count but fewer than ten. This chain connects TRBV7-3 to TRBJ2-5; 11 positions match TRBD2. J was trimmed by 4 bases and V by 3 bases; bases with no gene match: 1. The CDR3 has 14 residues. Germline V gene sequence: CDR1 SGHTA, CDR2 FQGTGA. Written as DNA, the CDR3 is TGTGCCAGCAGCTTTAGCGGGGGGGTAGAGACCCAGTACTTC. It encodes CASSFSGGVETQYF.

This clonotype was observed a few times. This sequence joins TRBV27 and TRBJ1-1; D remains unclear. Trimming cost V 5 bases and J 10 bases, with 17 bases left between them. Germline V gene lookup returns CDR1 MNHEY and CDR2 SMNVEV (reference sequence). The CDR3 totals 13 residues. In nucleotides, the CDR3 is TGTGCCAGCAGTCCCACCCCCTGGAATGGAGCTTTCTTT. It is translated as CASSPTPWNGAFF.

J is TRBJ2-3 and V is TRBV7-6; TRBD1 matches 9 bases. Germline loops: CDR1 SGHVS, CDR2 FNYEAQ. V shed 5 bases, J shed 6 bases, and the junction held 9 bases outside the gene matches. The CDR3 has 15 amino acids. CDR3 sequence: CASSTGQGSTDTQYF. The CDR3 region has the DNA TGTGCCAGCAGCACGGGACAGGGCTCCACGGATACGCAGTATTTT.

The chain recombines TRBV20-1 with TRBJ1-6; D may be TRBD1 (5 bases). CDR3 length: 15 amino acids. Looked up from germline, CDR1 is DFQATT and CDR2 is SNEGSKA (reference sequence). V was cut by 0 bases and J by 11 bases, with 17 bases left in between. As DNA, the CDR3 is TGCAGTGCTAGAGATCGATCTTTGACAGAAACACCCCTCCACTTT. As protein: CSARDRSLTETPLHF.